The 14 T cell receptor beta chains below come from one sample, sequenced in a study of T cells in Graves' hyperthyroidism and ophthalmopathy. Amplification of TCR beta CDR3 regions used RNA as the template. HTBI primers drove first-round RT-PCR of the TCR CDR3. In TCRdb, the multiplex PCR reads were re-called with MiXCR into one record per CDR3 protein. This table holds more than 650,000 distinct CDR3 sequences, less than 15% found once. Sequenced: blood. The receptor source for this set is a woman between 18 and 29 years old with Graves' hyperthyroidism.

This clonotype was seen repeatedly, ten times or more. The chain is built from TRBV13 and TRBJ2-3; D call uncertain. V lost 6 bases, J lost 2 bases, and 15 bases lay in between. Germline lookup yields CDR1 PRHDT and CDR2 FYEKMQ (reference sequence). CDR3 length: 15 amino acids. The CDR3 DNA reads as TGTGCCAGCAGAAGCTTAACGGCGTCCACAGATACGCAGTATTTT. Translated, it gives CASRSLTASTDTQYF. Supplemented by reference TRBV13 and TRBJ2-3, the full variable domain reads AAGVIQSPRHLIKEKRETATLKCYPIPRHDTVYWYQQGPGQDPQFLISFYEKMQSDKGSIPDRFSAQQFSDYHSELNMSSLELGDSALYFCASRSLTASTDTQYFGPGTRLTVL.

This clonotype came up many times. This chain uses TRBV11-3 with TRBJ2-5, with TRBD2 matching 8 bases. Germline V gives CDR1 SGHNT, CDR2 YENEEA. CDR3 length: 17 residues. The trim removed 7 bases at V and 2 bases at J, leaving 15 bases unmatched. CDR3 DNA sequence: TGTGCCAGCACCACCCGGGCCCCGGGAGGGGGACAAGAGACCCAGTACTTC. It specifies CASTTRAPGGGQETQYF.

The table lists this clonotype with many counts. The chain links TRBV4-3 to TRBJ2-3, with 10 bases fitting TRBD2. The CDR3 length is 16 residues. Germline values: CDR1 LGHNA, CDR2 YSLEER. J gave up 4 bases and V 0 bases, and 4 bases lay outside the gene matches. The CDR3 region has the DNA TGCGCCAGCAGCCAAGACAGCCTAGCGGGAGCAGATACGCAGTATTTT. It specifies CASSQDSLAGADTQYF.

This clonotype was observed at least ten times. Sequence at one end of the junction differs from germline and may be a read error. The chain carries TRBV5-1 and TRBJ1-1; D remains unclear. The CDR3 contains 13 residues. Germline values: CDR1 SGHRS, CDR2 YFSETQ. CDR3 bases: TGTGCCAGCAGTTTATGGGGGAACACTGAAGCTTTCTTT. This sequence encodes CASSLWGNTEAFF.

In this sample, this clonotype turned up many times. The chain is built from TRBV20-1 and TRBJ2-7; D gene ambiguous. Trimming shortened V by 3 bases and J by 3 bases, and 18 bases separated the two germline ends. In germline, CDR1 is DFQATT, CDR2 SNEGSKA (reference sequence). The CDR3 is made up of 15 amino acids. This CDR3 is CSARMGRSNRYEQYF. DNA for the CDR3: TGCAGTGCTAGGATGGGTCGGAGTAATCGCTACGAGCAGTACTTC.

This clonotype was counted a few times. The V gene is TRBV25-1, the J gene TRBJ1-1; D is undetermined. Germline V gene data show CDR1 as MGHDK and CDR2 as SYGVNS. CDR3 length equals 14 residues. V dropped 5 bases and J dropped 0 bases, with 10 bases sitting between them. The CDR3 here is CASSSFRVNTEAFF. As DNA, the CDR3 is TGTGCCAGCAGTAGTTTTAGGGTGAACACTGAAGCTTTCTTT.

This clonotype appeared a few times. The chain employs TRBV4-1 and TRBJ2-7; the D gene is possibly TRBD2 (6 bases). The germline gives CDR1 MGHRA, CDR2 YSYEKL. Trimming removed 2 bases from V and 0 bases from J, with 8 bases in between. The CDR3 is 14 amino acids. In DNA, the CDR3 is TGCGCCAGCAGCCAATCCGGGAGCTCCTACGAGCAGTACTTC. It is translated as CASSQSGSSYEQYF.

This clonotype was recorded many times. The genes are TRBV19 and TRBJ2-1; a weak D match, TRBD1 (6 bases). Germline CDR1 and CDR2: LNHDA and SQIVND (reference sequence). The length of the CDR3 is 15 residues. Trimming cost V 8 bases and J 3 bases, with 17 bases left between them. CDR3 amino acids: CASSKTGYLYNEQFF. DNA for the CDR3: TGTGCCAGTTCCAAGACAGGTTACCTCTACAATGAGCAGTTCTTC.

This clonotype appeared a few times. The chain joins TRBV29-1 to TRBJ2-1, with 10 bases identical to TRBD1. The CDR3 totals 16 residues. Losses at the gene ends were 6 bases for V and 2 bases for J; bases not matched to a gene: 10. Germline lookup yields CDR1 SQVTM and CDR2 ANQGSEA. DNA for the CDR3: TGCAGCGTCTCCCGAGGACAGGGGGTTACCTACAATGAGCAGTTCTTC. This translates into CSVSRGQGVTYNEQFF.

This clonotype was recorded at least ten times. The chain combines TRBV20-1 with TRBJ2-7; the match to TRBD2 covers 10 bases. The CDR3 is 14 residues long. V shed 3 bases, J shed 6 bases, and the junction held 8 bases outside the gene matches. The germline V gene encodes CDR1 DFQATT and CDR2 SNEGSKA (reference sequence). The CDR3: CSARSASGSGEQYF. The CDR3 coding sequence is TGCAGTGCTAGGTCGGCTAGCGGGAGTGGCGAGCAGTACTTC.

The V and J genes are TRBV29-1 and TRBJ1-1; 7 positions match TRBD1. The CDR3 length is 13 residues. CDR1 is SQVTM and CDR2 is ANQGSEA in the germline V gene. Losses at the gene ends were 6 bases for V and 4 bases for J; bases not matched to a gene: 8. In DNA, the CDR3 is TGCAGCGTCCCCCGCAGGGACAGCACTGAAGCTTTCTTT. Amino acid sequence: CSVPRRDSTEAFF.

The sample holds many counts of this clonotype. V gene TRBV20-1 combines with J gene TRBJ2-2; 9 nucleotides align to TRBD2. The V gene end was trimmed by 3 bases and the J gene end by 1 base; junction bases not matched to a gene: 3. Per germline, CDR1 DFQATT and CDR2 SNEGSKA (reference sequence). This CDR3 comprises 15 residues. As DNA, the CDR3 is TGCAGTGCTAGTGGAGCGGGAGGGAACACCGGGGAGCTGTTTTTT. Protein: CSASGAGGNTGELFF.

This chain joins TRBV24-1 and TRBJ1-1; no clear D gene. V shed 10 bases and J shed 0 bases, with 11 bases lying between them. The CDR3 has 13 amino acids. Germline-derived CDR1 and CDR2 are KGHDR and SFDVKD. CDR3 bases: TGTGCCACAAAGAACGGCATGAACACTGAAGCTTTCTTT. Protein product: CATKNGMNTEAFF.

This clonotype has only a few counts. This sequence joins TRBV19 and TRBJ1-4; D is ambiguous. This CDR3 is 18 amino acids long. V was trimmed by 1 base and J by 0 bases, leaving 15 bases between them. CDR1 is LNHDA and CDR2 is SQIVND in the germline V gene (reference sequence). CDR3 amino acids: CASSIGKVTTATNEKLFF. CDR3 coding DNA: TGTGCCAGTAGTATAGGAAAGGTCACGACTGCAACTAATGAAAAACTGTTTTTT.